This TCR beta chain was identified during a study of beta chain features in type 1 diabetes. Overall study context: The study examined around 100 million sorted cells across all samples.

The sequenced template was cDNA made from the entire isolated RNA. Profiling relied on immunoSEQ multiplex PCR, and the TCRdb table lists in-frame clones only, not all of them. The sample contains a few hundred thousand clones, 16% of which appear only once. This clone occurred a few times. The target antigen is unknown. CD45RO/CCR7/CD25/CD127/CD95/CD27 separated CD4+ naive, central memory, regulatory and stem cell-like memory cells by sorting. Trimming shortened V by 2 bases and J by 0 bases, and 11 bases separated the two germline ends. Germline-derived CDR1 and CDR2 are KGHSH and LQKENI. The CDR3 has 16 amino acids. Whole-study findings and limits: Moderate yet significant TCRB CDR3 shortening was seen in Type 1 diabetes patients in all four CD4+ subsets. VDJ junctions from patients with type 1 diabetes contained fewer insertions and more deletions.

The sequenced sample consisted of naive CD4+ T cells from blood. The V gene is TRBV18, the J gene TRBJ2-4, with D possibly being TRBD1 (6 bases). The sequence derives from a man under 40 with type 1 diabetes. The CDR3 DNA sequence: TGTGCCAGCTCACCAAAGGACAGTTTAGCCAAAAACATTCAGTACTTC. Its translation: CASSPKDSLAKNIQYF. Looking up the rest from reference TRBV18 and TRBJ2-4 gives the full variable domain: NAGVMQNPRHLVRRRGQEARLRCSPMKGHSHVYWYRQLPEEGLKFMVYLQKENIIDESGMPKERFSAEFPKEGPSILRIQQVVRGDSAAYFCASSPKDSLAKNIQYFGAGTRLSVL.